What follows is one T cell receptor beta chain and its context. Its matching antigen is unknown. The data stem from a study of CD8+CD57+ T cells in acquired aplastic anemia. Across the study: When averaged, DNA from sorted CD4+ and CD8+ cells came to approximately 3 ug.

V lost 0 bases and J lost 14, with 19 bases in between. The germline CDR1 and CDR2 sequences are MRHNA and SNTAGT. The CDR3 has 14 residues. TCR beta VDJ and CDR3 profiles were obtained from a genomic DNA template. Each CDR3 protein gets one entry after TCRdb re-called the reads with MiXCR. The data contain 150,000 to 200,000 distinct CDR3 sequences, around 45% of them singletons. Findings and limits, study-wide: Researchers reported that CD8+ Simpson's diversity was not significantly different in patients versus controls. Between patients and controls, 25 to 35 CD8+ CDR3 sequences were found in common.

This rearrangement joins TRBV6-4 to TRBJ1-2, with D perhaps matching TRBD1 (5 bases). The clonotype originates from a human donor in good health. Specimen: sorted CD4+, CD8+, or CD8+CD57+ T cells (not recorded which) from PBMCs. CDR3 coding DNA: TGTGCCAGCAGTGACTCGGGGGACGGCGTATTGAGGACCTTC. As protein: CASSDSGDGVLRTF.